The 31 T cell receptor beta chains below were found in one sample sequenced in a study of blood T cells in healthy people across ages. The second PCR ran about 6 to 12 cycles with a sample-barcoded 5' primer and J-beta primers. TCRdb re-called the 5' RACE reads through MiXCR, storing one row per CDR3 protein. The data show hundreds of thousands of distinct CDR3 sequences, 40% to 65% seen once. The source material was blood. The receptor set was obtained from a woman older than 75 in good health.

This clonotype was detected only once. The chain recombines TRBV12-3 or TRBV12-4 with TRBJ2-3, with TRBD2 matching over 7 bases. The trim removed 5 bases at V and 4 bases at J, leaving 12 bases unmatched. This CDR3 is built from 16 residues. CDR3 bases: TGTGCCAGCAGTCCCGGACTAGTGGGGGGAGCAGATACGCAGTATTTT. Amino acid sequence: CASSPGLVGGADTQYF.

This chain joins TRBV4-3 and TRBJ2-4; TRBD1 matches at 7 bases. The closer fit of TRBJ2-7 to the DNA end suggests the J call may be wrong. This CDR3 is built from 18 residues. The V gene's germline CDR1 is LGHNA and CDR2 YSLEER. The CDR3 DNA sequence: TGCGCCAGCAGCCAAGACATGATACAGGGGTCGCGCCCCTACGAGCAGTACTTC. It specifies CASSQDMIQGSRPYEQYF.

This clonotype was observed at least ten times. The chain employs TRBV29-1 and TRBJ2-3; the D is unclear. The CDR3 length is 14 residues. Trimming left V 5 bases short and J 0 bases short, with 12 bases between. Germline assignment: CDR1 SQVTM and CDR2 ANQGSEA. This chain's CDR3 is CSVNEVSSTDTQYF. CDR3 bases: TGCAGCGTTAACGAGGTATCTAGCACAGATACGCAGTATTTT.

With regard to this clonotype: A much more abundant neighbour one base away suggests this may be a read error. The chain has TRBV7-2 and TRBJ1-6, with TRBD1 as a possible D gene (6 bases). V lost 1 base and J lost 6, with 10 bases in between. The germline V gene has CDR1 SGHTA and CDR2 FQGNSA. The CDR3 has 15 residues. The CDR3 region has the DNA TGTGCCAGCAGCTTAGTGGGACAAGTTAATTCACCCCTCCACTTT. Protein product: CASSLVGQVNSPLHF.

This clonotype has a count of ten or more. This chain uses TRBV10-3 with TRBJ2-1; D may be TRBD1 (6 bases). CDR1 ENHRY and CDR2 SYGVKD come from the germline V gene. CDR3 length equals 15 residues. Deletions cut 7 bases from V and 0 bases from J, with 13 bases between. The CDR3 is CAINGQLSSYNEQFF. The CDR3 coding sequence is TGTGCCATCAACGGACAGTTAAGCTCCTACAATGAGCAGTTCTTC.

Regarding this clonotype: A much bigger clone sits one base away, suggesting this may be a read error. The gene calls are TRBV4-2 and TRBJ2-1, with a possible D match to TRBD2 (5 bases). CDR3 length: 13 residues. The ends were cut back, 5 bases at V and 9 bases at J, with 14 bases in the middle. Germline V gene lookup returns CDR1 LGHNA and CDR2 YNFKEQ. The CDR3 here is CASSDPGEGEQFF. The DNA for the CDR3 is TGTGCCAGCAGCGACCCTGGTGAGGGTGAGCAGTTCTTC.

Details on this clonotype: This may be a read error: a much more frequent sequence differs by one nucleotide. The chain has TRBV27 and TRBJ2-7, with D possibly called TRBD1 or TRBD2 (5 bases each). This CDR3 has 16 residues. Germline V gives CDR1 MNHEY, CDR2 SMNVEV (reference sequence). The CDR3 loop is CASSLRTGQSSYGQYF. CDR3 sequence (DNA): TGTGCCAGCAGTTTACGAACGGGGCAGAGCTCCTACGGGCAGTACTTC.

This clonotype was seen at least ten times. The chain recombines TRBV10-3 with TRBJ2-1; the D is unclear. This CDR3 comprises 12 residues. V lost 8 bases and J 6 bases, leaving 11 bases between the germline ends. Germline CDR1 ENHRY, CDR2 SYGVKD. The CDR3 coding sequence is TGTGCCATCTTAGTCCCTCCCAATGAGCAGTTCTTC. Its translation: CAILVPPNEQFF.

This rearrangement joins TRBV27 to TRBJ1-2; possible D gene TRBD1, 5 bases. The germline V and J ends were trimmed by 3 bases and 3 bases, with 14 bases remaining between them. This CDR3 is built from 15 residues. Germline V gene lookup returns CDR1 MNHEY and CDR2 SMNVEV (reference sequence). CDR3 nucleotides: TGTGCCAGCAGTTTCCGGGGGGAGGGAGACTATGGCTACACCTTC. This translates into CASSFRGEGDYGYTF.

This clonotype was detected a few times. Possible read error: a much larger clone is one base away. This CDR3 is CSASAPLDTNEQYF. CDR3 sequence (DNA): TGCAGTGCTTCCGCTCCTCTTGATACTAATGAGCAGTACTTC. The rearrangement joins TRBV20-1 to TRBJ2-7; no firm D call. Germline V gene sequence: CDR1 DFQATT, CDR2 SNEGSKA (reference sequence). V dropped 5 bases and J dropped 7 bases, with 21 bases sitting between them. This CDR3 comprises 14 residues.

This clonotype was counted many times. The V and J genes are TRBV7-6 and TRBJ2-1; 9 nucleotides align to TRBD1. Germline assignment: CDR1 SGHVS and CDR2 FNYEAQ. V shed 0 bases and J 10 bases; nucleotides not matched to a gene: 4. The CDR3 is 14 residues long. The CDR3 DNA follows: TGTGCCAGCAGCTTAGCACAGGGGGCACGAGAGCAGTTCTTC. As protein: CASSLAQGAREQFF.

This clonotype came up once. The CDR3 loop is CSVRGPPDEQYF. CDR3 in DNA: TGCAGCGTCCGGGGGCCCCCCGATGAGCAGTACTTC. The V and J genes are TRBV29-1 and TRBJ2-5, with D possibly called TRBD1 or TRBD2 (6 bases each). V lost 6 bases to trimming and J lost 11 bases, with 19 bases between them. This CDR3 contains 12 residues. CDR1 SQVTM and CDR2 ANQGSEA come from the germline V gene. The full variable domain, its missing parts supplied by reference TRBV29-1 and TRBJ2-5, is SAVISQKPSRDICQRGTSLTIQCQVDSQVTMMFWYRQQPGQSLTLIATANQGSEATYESGFVIDKFPISRPNLTFSTLTVSNMSPEDSSIYLCSVRGPPDEQYFGPGTRLLVL.

This clonotype has a count of ten or more. The chain's CDR3 is CASSLALGGYTF. For the CDR3, the DNA is TGTGCCAGCAGCCTTGCCCTGGGAGGCTACACCTTC. The V gene is TRBV3-1, the J gene TRBJ1-2; D gene uncertain. The germline V gene encodes CDR1 LGHDT and CDR2 YNNKEL (reference sequence). The CDR3 is 12 residues long. V was cut by 4 bases and J by 8 bases, with 11 bases left in between.

The table lists this clonotype with many counts. The chain couples TRBV10-3 to TRBJ2-7; 8 bases fit TRBD1. Trimming cost V 6 bases and J 2 bases; bases outside gene matches: 6. Germline V gives CDR1 ENHRY, CDR2 SYGVKD. The CDR3 has 14 residues. In DNA, the CDR3 is TGTGCCATCAGGACAGGGGACAGTCCCTACGAGCAGTACTTC. Translating it yields CAIRTGDSPYEQYF.

This clonotype was picked up a small number of times. The rearrangement joins TRBV6-5 to TRBJ2-2; D possibly corresponds to TRBD2 (5 bases). The CDR3 runs to 16 residues. Per germline, CDR1 MNHEY and CDR2 SVGAGI. V was pared by 6 bases and J by 3 bases, with 17 bases between. For the CDR3, the DNA is TGTGCCAGCAGGCCCCCGGGGAGTCCCTACACCGGGGAGCTGTTTTTT. It encodes CASRPPGSPYTGELFF.

This clonotype was observed at least ten times. V gene TRBV4-1 combines with J gene TRBJ2-1; 8 bases agree with TRBD2. Germline CDR1 MGHRA, CDR2 YSYEKL. J was trimmed by 7 bases and V by 3 bases; bases with no gene match: 11. This CDR3 comprises 16 residues. The CDR3 DNA reads TGCGCCAGCAGCCAGCTCACTAGCGGCCTGGGGAATGAGCAGTTCTTC. Translated: CASSQLTSGLGNEQFF.

This clonotype was counted only a few times. A much larger clone is a single base away; this may be a read error. The chain couples TRBV12-3 or TRBV12-4 to TRBJ2-5; 12 bases map to TRBD2. With V trimmed by 6 bases and J by 11 bases, 16 bases remained unmatched. This CDR3 region has 16 residues. The CDR3 nucleotides read TGTGCCAGCAGCCGATGGACTAGCGGGATCTTCGATGAGCAGTACTTC. Its protein is CASSRWTSGIFDEQYF.

Points on this clonotype: This sequence may be a read error, since a much larger clone differs from it by one base. V is TRBV4-1 and J is TRBJ2-3; D is possibly TRBD1 (5 bases). CDR1 and CDR2 (germline): MGHRA, YSYEKL. This CDR3 spans 16 amino acids. The CDR3 DNA reads as TGCGCCTGCAGCCAAGTAGGGGCGAAGGGAACAGATACGCAGTATTTT. This encodes CACSQVGAKGTDTQYF.

This clonotype was counted many times. The gene calls are TRBV28 and TRBJ2-1; 8 positions agree with TRBD1. From germline, CDR1 is MDHEN and CDR2 SYDVKM. The trim removed 4 bases at V and 7 bases at J, leaving 15 bases unmatched. The CDR3 length is 17 residues. The CDR3 DNA is TGTGCCAGCAGTTCCCCCCCGGGGGACAGGCCGAGTAATGAGCAGTTCTTC. Translation: CASSSPPGDRPSNEQFF.

In its sample, this clonotype was seen many times. This rearrangement joins TRBV20-1 to TRBJ2-7, with 8 positions matching TRBD1. This CDR3 has 13 amino acids. The ends lost 3 bases at V and 2 bases at J; junction bases unmatched: 3. Germline V gene data show CDR1 as DFQATT and CDR2 as SNEGSKA (reference sequence). CDR3 bases: TGCAGTGCTAGTTGGGACAGGACCTACGAGCAGTACTTC. The encoded protein is CSASWDRTYEQYF.

The J gene is TRBJ2-5, the V gene TRBV24-1, with D perhaps TRBD2 (5 bases). The end of the DNA fits TRBJ2-7 better, so the J call may be wrong. Germline V lookup: CDR1 KGHDR, CDR2 SFDVKD. The CDR3 contains 12 residues. This CDR3 is CATTPGWNEQYF. CDR3 nucleotide sequence: TGTGCCACCACGCCGGGGTGGAACGAGCAGTACTTC.

Notes on this clonotype: A much larger clone lies one base from this, so it may be a read error. The gene calls are TRBV2 and TRBJ2-1; tentative D call: TRBD2 (6 bases). V dropped 6 bases and J dropped 7 bases, with 19 bases sitting between them. Germline CDR1 reads SNHLY; CDR2 reads FYNNEI. This CDR3 contains 15 residues. This CDR3 is CASRAGGSGGNEQFF. In nucleotides, the CDR3 is TGTGCCAGCAGGGCTGGGGGGAGTGGAGGGAATGAGCAGTTCTTC.

The chain links TRBV12-3 or TRBV12-4 to TRBJ1-2; TRBD1 might be the D (5 bases). This CDR3 contains 11 residues. Trimming cost V 6 bases and J 6 bases, with 8 bases left between them. The CDR3 coding sequence is TGTGCCAGCAGGACAGCCGATGGCTACACCTTC. Translated, it gives CASRTADGYTF.

The chain uses TRBV20-1 and TRBJ2-7; D call uncertain. Trimming stripped 5 bases from V and 0 bases from J, with 5 bases between. The CDR3 is 11 residues long. Germline V lookup: CDR1 DFQATT, CDR2 SNEGSKA (reference sequence). The CDR3 DNA sequence: TGCAGTGCTGTTACCTCCTACGAGCAGTACTTC. It is translated as CSAVTSYEQYF.

This chain uses TRBV10-3 with TRBJ1-2; D remains ambiguous. The CDR3 sequence is 13 residues long. CDR1 and CDR2 from the germline V gene are ENHRY and SYGVKD. V lost 0 bases to trimming and J lost 8 bases, with 10 bases between them. CDR3 in amino acids: CAISESMSEGYTF. The CDR3, as DNA: TGTGCCATCAGTGAGTCCATGTCGGAAGGCTACACCTTC.

This clonotype was seen at least ten times. In DNA form, the CDR3 reads TGTGCCAGCAGTTTTCGACTAGCGGGAGCTCAAGAGACCCAGTACTTC. It yields the protein CASSFRLAGAQETQYF. The V gene is TRBV12-3 or TRBV12-4, the J gene TRBJ2-5, with 12 positions matching TRBD2. Losses at the gene ends were 3 bases for V and 2 bases for J; bases not matched to a gene: 4. The CDR3 has 16 residues.

The V call is TRBV3-1, the J call TRBJ2-6; D might be TRBD2 (5 bases). The germline CDR1 and CDR2 sequences are LGHDT and YNNKEL (reference sequence). V lost 0 bases and J lost 0, with 18 bases in between. The CDR3 spans 20 residues. The DNA of the CDR3 is TGTGCCAGCAGCCAAGACTGGATAGGAGGACTGAGCTCTGGGGCCAACGTCCTGACTTTC. Translation gives CASSQDWIGGLSSGANVLTF. Full variable domain (outside the CDR3, taken from reference TRBV3-1 and TRBJ2-6): DTAVSQTPKYLVTQMGNDKSIKCEQNLGHDTMYWYKQDSKKFLKIMFSYNNKELIINETVPNRFSPKSPDKAHLNLHINSLELGDSAVYFCASSQDWIGGLSSGANVLTFGAGSRLTVL.

This clonotype was counted only a few times. This may be a read error: a much more frequent sequence differs by one nucleotide. The rearrangement uses TRBV7-8 and TRBJ2-7; D is possibly TRBD1 (5 bases). Looked up from germline, CDR1 is SGHVS and CDR2 is FQNEAQ. CDR3 length: 17 residues. Trimming stripped 5 bases from V and 7 bases from J, with 27 bases between. The CDR3 sequence is CASSKGRGASSYNEQYF. CDR3 bases: TGTGCCAGCAGCAAAGGTAGGGGTGCAAGCTCCTACAATGAGCAGTACTTC.

The chain uses TRBV5-6 and TRBJ2-5; possible D gene TRBD2, 5 bases. CDR1 SGHDT and CDR2 YYEEEE come from the germline V gene. The CDR3 is 12 amino acids. V lost 3 bases and J lost 5, with 8 bases in between. The CDR3, as DNA: TGTGCCAGCAGCTGGACTCGGGAGACCCAGTACTTC. Its translation is CASSWTRETQYF. The whole variable domain, remainder taken from reference TRBV5-6 and TRBJ2-5, is DAGVTQSPTHLIKTRGQQVTLRCSPKSGHDTVSWYQQALGQGPQFIFQYYEEEERQRGNFPDRFSGHQFPNYSSELNVNALLLGDSALYLCASSWTRETQYFGPGTRLLVL.

The V and J genes are TRBV29-1 and TRBJ2-7; TRBD2 aligns across 11 bases. With 3 bases clipped from V and 8 bases from J, the junction kept 18 bases outside the gene matches. CDR3 size: 17 residues. Germline assignment: CDR1 SQVTM and CDR2 ANQGSEA. CDR3 protein: CSVEGVTTSGIFNKQYF. CDR3 nucleotide sequence: TGCAGCGTTGAGGGGGTTACGACTAGCGGGATATTCAACAAGCAGTACTTC.

On this clonotype: This may be a read error, as it is one base from a much larger clone. V and J are TRBV29-1 and TRBJ1-5; no reliable D call. The CDR3 has 12 amino acids. The germline V gene has CDR1 SQVTM and CDR2 ANQGSEA. CDR3 in amino acids: CGVREPNQPQHF. The CDR3 DNA reads TGCGGCGTTAGAGAGCCGAATCAGCCCCAGCATTTT. The complete variable domain, with remaining parts taken from reference TRBV29-1 and TRBJ1-5, reads SAVISQKPSRDICQRGTSLTIQCQVDSQVTMMFWYRQQPGQSLTLIATANQGSEATYESGFVIDKFPISRPNLTFSTLTVSNMSPEDSSIYLCGVREPNQPQHFGDGTRLSIL.